This T cell receptor (beta chain) was retrieved from a study of technical replicates of blood from several donors. The protocol was immunoSEQ multiplex PCR, while the TCRdb copy is restricted to in-frame clones and leaves out a portion. Of about 100,000 clones listed, around 96% are singletons. The germline gives CDR1 SGHTA, CDR2 FQGNSA. The V segment lost 4 bases and the J segment 4 bases; nucleotides outside the gene matches: 13. The CDR3 runs 16 residues. The TCR sequence derives from a human donor in good health. Sequencing used T cells isolated from PBMCs. The chain is built from TRBV7-2 and TRBJ2-7; 7 positions match TRBD2. The CDR3 region has the DNA TGTGCCAGCAGCTCCCCTCACCGGGGGGATCAATACGAGCAGTACTTC. Amino acid sequence: CASSSPHRGDQYEQYF.